This entry features one TCR beta chain sequence. These data belong to a study of T cells in Graves' hyperthyroidism and ophthalmopathy. Study summary: The blood sample was taken at first diagnosis, before treatment began.

TCR beta CDR3 regions were amplified from RNA transcripts. In the first-round RT-PCR of the TCR CDR3, the HTBI primer set was used. Using its own MiXCR run on the multiplex PCR reads, TCRdb lists one record per CDR3 protein. Counted here are about 530,000 distinct CDR3 sequences, 17% occurring once; the ten biggest clones make up approximately 15%. Diagnoses used clinical symptoms, serum thyroxine and TRAb, thyroid ultrasound and orbital computed tomography. The receptor was derived from a woman between 18 and 29 years old with Graves' ophthalmopathy. The source material was blood.

CDR3 nucleotide sequence: TGTGCCTGGAGCCGACAGGTTAACTATGGCTACACCTTC. Translated, it gives CAWSRQVNYGYTF. The rearrangement uses TRBV30 and TRBJ1-2; D possibly corresponds to TRBD1 (6 bases). This CDR3 region has 13 residues. V lost 3 bases to trimming and J lost 1 base, with 9 bases between them. Germline loops: CDR1 GTSNPN, CDR2 SVGIG (reference sequence).